The sequence of this T cell receptor beta chain was determined in a study of Tregs in tolerant kidney transplant recipients. In the study overall: Mixed chimerism was transient after nonmyeloablative marrow transplants from related graft donors.

Here immunoSEQ multiplex PCR was the method, and the copy in TCRdb shows in-frame clones only, minus some. The profile shows over 60,000 clones, 98% of them singletons. Trimming pared 5 bases from V and 0 bases from J, leaving 13 bases between. Germline V gene lookup returns CDR1 SNHLY and CDR2 FYNNEI. The CDR3 extends over 15 amino acids. The gene calls are TRBV2 and TRBJ2-5, with a tentative D call TRBD2 (5 bases). The specimen comprised CD4+ T cells from blood, sampled before the transplant. This receptor was taken from a human donor who received a combined kidney and bone marrow transplant. Written as DNA, the CDR3 is TGTGCCAGCAGTCCATTTCAAGCGGACCAAGAGACCCAGTACTTC. This sequence encodes CASSPFQADQETQYF.